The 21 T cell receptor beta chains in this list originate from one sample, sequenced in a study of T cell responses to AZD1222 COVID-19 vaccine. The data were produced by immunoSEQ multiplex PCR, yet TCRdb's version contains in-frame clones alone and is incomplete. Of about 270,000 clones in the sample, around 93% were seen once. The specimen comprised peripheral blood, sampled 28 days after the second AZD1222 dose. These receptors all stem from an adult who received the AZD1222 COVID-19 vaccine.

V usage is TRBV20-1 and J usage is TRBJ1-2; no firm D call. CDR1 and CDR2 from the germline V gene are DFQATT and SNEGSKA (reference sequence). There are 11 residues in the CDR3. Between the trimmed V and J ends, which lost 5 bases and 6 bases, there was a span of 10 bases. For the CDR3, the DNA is TGCAGTGCTGCCCGGAGCCATGGCTACACCTTC. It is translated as CSAARSHGYTF.

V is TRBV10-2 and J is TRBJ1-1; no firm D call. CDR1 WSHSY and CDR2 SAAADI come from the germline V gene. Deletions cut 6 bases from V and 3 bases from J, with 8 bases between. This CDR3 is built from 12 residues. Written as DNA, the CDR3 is TGCGCCAGCAGCACCCCGTACACTGAAGCTTTCTTT. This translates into CASSTPYTEAFF.

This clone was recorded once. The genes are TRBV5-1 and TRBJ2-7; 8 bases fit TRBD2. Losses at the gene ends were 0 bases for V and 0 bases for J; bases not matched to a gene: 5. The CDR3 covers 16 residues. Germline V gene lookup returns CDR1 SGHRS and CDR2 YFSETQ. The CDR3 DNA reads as TGCGCCAGCAGCTTGGCCGCAACTAGCGGCTCCTACGAGCAGTACTTC. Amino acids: CASSLAATSGSYEQYF. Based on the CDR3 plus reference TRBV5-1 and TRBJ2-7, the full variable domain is KAGVTQTPRYLIKTRGQQVTLSCSPISGHRSVSWYQQTPGQGLQFLFEYFSETQRNKGNFPGRFSGRQFSNSRSEMNVSTLELGDSALYLCASSLAATSGSYEQYFGPGTRLTVT.

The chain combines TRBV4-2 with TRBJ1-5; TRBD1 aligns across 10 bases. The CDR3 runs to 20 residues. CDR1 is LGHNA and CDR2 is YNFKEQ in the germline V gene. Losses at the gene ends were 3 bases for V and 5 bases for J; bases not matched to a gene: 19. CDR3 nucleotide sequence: TGTGCCAGCAGCCACTCACCGGGACAGGGGATTTTTTTCGGCGATCAGCCCCAGCATTTT. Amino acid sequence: CASSHSPGQGIFFGDQPQHF.

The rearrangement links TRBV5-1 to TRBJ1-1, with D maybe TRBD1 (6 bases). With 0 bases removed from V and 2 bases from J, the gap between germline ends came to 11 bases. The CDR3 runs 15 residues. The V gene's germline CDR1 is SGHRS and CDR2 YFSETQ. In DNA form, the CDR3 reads TGCGCCAGCAGCTTGGAGGGACAACCAAACACTGAAGCTTTCTTT. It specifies CASSLEGQPNTEAFF.

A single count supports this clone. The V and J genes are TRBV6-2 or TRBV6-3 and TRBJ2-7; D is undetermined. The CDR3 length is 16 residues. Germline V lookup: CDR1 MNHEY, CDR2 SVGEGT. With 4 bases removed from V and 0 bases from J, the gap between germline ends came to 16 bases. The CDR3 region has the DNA TGTGCCAGCAGTTCTCGGGTAGGCCCAAGCTCCTACGAGCAGTACTTC. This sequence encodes CASSSRVGPSSYEQYF.

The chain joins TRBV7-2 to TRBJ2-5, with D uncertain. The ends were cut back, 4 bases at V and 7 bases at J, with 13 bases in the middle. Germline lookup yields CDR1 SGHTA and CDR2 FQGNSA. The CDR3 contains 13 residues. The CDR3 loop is CASSSEGIGTQYF. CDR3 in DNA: TGTGCCAGCAGCTCAGAAGGGATTGGGACCCAGTACTTC.

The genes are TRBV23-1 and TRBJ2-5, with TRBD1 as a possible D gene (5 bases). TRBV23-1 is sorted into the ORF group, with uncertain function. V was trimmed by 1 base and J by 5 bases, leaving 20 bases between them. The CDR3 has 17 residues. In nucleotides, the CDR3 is TGCGCCAGCAGTCAATTGGGGCCGCCAGCTTCAGGGGAGACCCAGTACTTC. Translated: CASSQLGPPASGETQYF.

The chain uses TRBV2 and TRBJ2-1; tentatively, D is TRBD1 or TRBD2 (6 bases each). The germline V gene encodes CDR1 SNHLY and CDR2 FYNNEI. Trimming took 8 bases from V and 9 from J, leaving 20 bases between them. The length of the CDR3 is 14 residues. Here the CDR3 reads CASGGRRVDSEQFF. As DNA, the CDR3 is TGTGCCAGCGGAGGAAGGAGGGTGGACAGTGAGCAGTTCTTC.

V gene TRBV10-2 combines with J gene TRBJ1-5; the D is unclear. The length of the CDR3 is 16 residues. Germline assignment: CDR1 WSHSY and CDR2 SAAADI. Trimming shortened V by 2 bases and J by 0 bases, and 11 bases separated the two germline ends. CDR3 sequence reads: CASSEPKVYSNQPQHF. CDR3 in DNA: TGCGCCAGCAGTGAGCCGAAGGTCTATAGCAATCAGCCCCAGCATTTT.

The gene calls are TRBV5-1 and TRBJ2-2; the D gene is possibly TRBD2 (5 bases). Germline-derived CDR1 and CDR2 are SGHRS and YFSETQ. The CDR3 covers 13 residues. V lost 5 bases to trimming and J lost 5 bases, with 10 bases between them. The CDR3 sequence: CASSNPGTGELFF. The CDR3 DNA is TGCGCCAGCAGTAACCCGGGGACCGGGGAGCTGTTTTTT.

CDR3 region: CASSYSTGNYGYTF. CDR3 DNA sequence: TGTGCCAGCAGTTACTCTACGGGGAACTATGGCTACACCTTC. This chain links TRBV6-6 with TRBJ1-2; no reliable D call. Trimming shortened V by 0 bases and J by 2 bases, and 7 bases separated the two germline ends. Germline values: CDR1 MNHNY, CDR2 SVGAGI (reference sequence). The CDR3 spans 14 residues.

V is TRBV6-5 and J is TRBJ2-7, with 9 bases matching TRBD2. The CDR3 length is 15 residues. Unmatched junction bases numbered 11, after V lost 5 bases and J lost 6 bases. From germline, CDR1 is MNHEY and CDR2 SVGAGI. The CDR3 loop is CASSPTAGGQGEQYF. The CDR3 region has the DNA TGTGCCAGCAGTCCTACGGCGGGAGGGCAGGGCGAGCAGTACTTC.

CDR3: CASSLSYEQYF. CDR3 DNA: TGTGCCAGCAGCCTCTCCTACGAGCAGTACTTC. The V gene is TRBV2, the J gene TRBJ2-7; D is uncertain. CDR1 is SNHLY and CDR2 is FYNNEI in the germline V gene. The V gene lost 6 bases and the J gene lost 0 bases, with 3 bases spanning the gap. This CDR3 comprises 11 residues.

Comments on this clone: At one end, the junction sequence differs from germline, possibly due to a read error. CDR3: CASRRGEEKLFF. Written as DNA, the CDR3 is TGTGCGAGCAGACGGGGGGAAGAAAAACTGTTTTTT. The chain carries TRBV6-5 and TRBJ1-4; the D gene is possibly TRBD1 (5 bases). This CDR3 is 12 amino acids long. Germline assignment: CDR1 MNHEY and CDR2 SVGAGI.

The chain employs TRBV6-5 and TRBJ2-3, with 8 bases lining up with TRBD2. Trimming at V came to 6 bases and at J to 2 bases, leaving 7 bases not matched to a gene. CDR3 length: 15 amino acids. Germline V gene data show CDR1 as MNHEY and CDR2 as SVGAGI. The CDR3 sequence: CASRTERGNTDTQYF. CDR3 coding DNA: TGTGCCAGCAGGACGGAGCGGGGGAACACAGATACGCAGTATTTT.

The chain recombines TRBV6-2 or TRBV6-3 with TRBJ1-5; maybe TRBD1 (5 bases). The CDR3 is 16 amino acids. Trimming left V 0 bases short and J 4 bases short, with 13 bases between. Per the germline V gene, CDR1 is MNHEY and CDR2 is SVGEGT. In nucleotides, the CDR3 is TGTGCCAGCAGTTACTCACAGGAGGTCCTGAATCAGCCCCAGCATTTT. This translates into CASSYSQEVLNQPQHF.

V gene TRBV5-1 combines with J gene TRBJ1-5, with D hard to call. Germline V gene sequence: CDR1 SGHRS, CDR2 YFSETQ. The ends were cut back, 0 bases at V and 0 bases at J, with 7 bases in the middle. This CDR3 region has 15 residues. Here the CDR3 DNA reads TGCGCCAGCAGCTTGGGGACTAATAGCAATCAGCCCCAGCATTTT. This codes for CASSLGTNSNQPQHF.

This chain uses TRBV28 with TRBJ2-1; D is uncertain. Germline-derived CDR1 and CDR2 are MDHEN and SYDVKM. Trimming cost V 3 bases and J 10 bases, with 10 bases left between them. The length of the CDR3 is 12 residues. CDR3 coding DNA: TGTGCCAGCAGTTTGACGGAACACGAGCAGTTCTTC. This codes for CASSLTEHEQFF.

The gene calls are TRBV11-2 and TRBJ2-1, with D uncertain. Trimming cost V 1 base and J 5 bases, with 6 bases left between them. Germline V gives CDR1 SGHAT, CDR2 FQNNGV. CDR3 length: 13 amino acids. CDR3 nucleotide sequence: TGTGCCAGCAGCTTAGTCGTAGACAATGAGCAGTTCTTC. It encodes CASSLVVDNEQFF.

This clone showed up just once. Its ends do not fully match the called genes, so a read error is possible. CDR3 DNA sequence: TGCGCCAGCAGCTGGGCCGGGAGCTCCCACGAGCAGTACTTC. It specifies CASSWAGSSHEQYF. The chain couples TRBV5-1 to TRBJ2-7, with D perhaps TRBD2 (6 bases). This CDR3 region has 14 residues. Germline CDR1 SGHRS, CDR2 YFSETQ.